Following are 14 T cell receptor beta chains from one sample sequenced in a study of control samples from healthy donors and cancer patients. Here immunoSEQ multiplex PCR was the method, and the copy in TCRdb shows in-frame clones only, minus some. The sample has about 120,000 clones; 85% to 95% are singletons. Sequencing was carried out using PBMCs. The receptors come from a man at least 80 years old with head and neck cancer.

About this clone itself: One end of the junction fails to match germline, which may point to a read error. This sequence joins TRBV6-5 and TRBJ2-5, with 8 bases that match TRBD2. Germline CDR1 reads MNHEY; CDR2 reads SVGAGI. This CDR3 contains 14 residues. As DNA, the CDR3 is TGTGCCAGCACTTACGGGGGGGGGCAAGAGACCCAGTACTTC. Translating gives CASTYGGGQETQYF.

This clone has only one observation. The rearrangement uses TRBV9 and TRBJ1-2, with TRBD1 as a possible D gene (5 bases). The germline V and J ends were trimmed by 0 bases and 0 bases, with 9 bases remaining between them. The CDR3 runs 15 residues. CDR1 SGDLS and CDR2 YYNGEE come from the germline V gene. CDR3 nucleotide sequence: TGTGCCAGCAGCGTAGAGGGGATTTCTAACTATGGCTACACCTTC. This encodes CASSVEGISNYGYTF.

V gene TRBV7-9 combines with J gene TRBJ1-6; 7 nucleotides match TRBD1. This CDR3 contains 14 residues. Germline V gives CDR1 SEHNR, CDR2 FQNEAQ (reference sequence). Trimming at V came to 8 bases and at J to 6 bases, leaving 7 bases not matched to a gene. CDR3 amino acids: CASVGTARNSPLHF. CDR3 sequence (DNA): TGTGCCAGCGTTGGGACAGCGCGTAATTCACCCCTCCACTTT.

The CDR3 sequence is CASSRLGGYYGYTF. The CDR3 DNA reads as TGTGCCAGCTCCCGGTTAGGGGGCTACTATGGCTACACCTTC. The rearrangement links TRBV28 to TRBJ1-2; 7 bases line up with TRBD1. Germline V gene sequence: CDR1 MDHEN, CDR2 SYDVKM. V shed 8 bases and J 3 bases; nucleotides not matched to a gene: 9. The CDR3 loop spans 14 amino acids.

This clone was seen once. The V and J genes are TRBV5-1 and TRBJ1-2; 7 nucleotides align to TRBD1. The CDR3 extends over 16 amino acids. Trimming took 4 bases from V and 4 from J; bases not matched to a gene: 13. The V gene's germline CDR1 is SGHRS and CDR2 YFSETQ. The CDR3 loop reads CASSGMGQTIGYGYTF. The CDR3 DNA follows: TGCGCCAGCAGCGGGATGGGACAGACGATTGGCTATGGCTACACCTTC.

The rearrangement uses TRBV19 and TRBJ1-2, with a possible D match to TRBD1 (5 bases). The V end lost 7 bases, the J end lost 0 bases, and 15 bases lay between the germline ends. This CDR3 region has 15 residues. Per the germline V gene, CDR1 is LNHDA and CDR2 is SQIVND (reference sequence). The DNA of the CDR3 is TGTGCCAGTAACCATCCAAGGGGTTCTAACTATGGCTACACCTTC. Amino acids: CASNHPRGSNYGYTF.

This clone was detected once. The V call is TRBV6-5, the J call TRBJ1-3; D gene unclear. The V gene's germline CDR1 is MNHEY and CDR2 SVGAGI. The CDR3 is made up of 13 amino acids. Trimming cost V 2 bases and J 14 bases, with 16 bases left between them. CDR3 amino acids: CASSYTPREQLYF. The CDR3 DNA sequence: TGTGCCAGCAGTTACACCCCCCGGGAACAGTTATATTTT.

The V gene is TRBV19, the J gene TRBJ1-4; 7 bases align to TRBD1. Unmatched junction bases numbered 9, after V lost 8 bases and J lost 6 bases. This CDR3 region has 14 residues. The germline gives CDR1 LNHDA, CDR2 SQIVND (reference sequence). CDR3 sequence reads: CASRNRGGDEKLFF. In DNA form, the CDR3 reads TGTGCCAGTCGGAACAGGGGTGGGGATGAAAAACTGTTTTTT.

This chain links TRBV5-6 with TRBJ1-1; weak D call: TRBD1 (5 bases). The CDR3 totals 15 residues. The V end lost 2 bases, the J end lost 0 bases, and 11 bases lay between the germline ends. Per the germline V gene, CDR1 is SGHDT and CDR2 is YYEEEE. The CDR3, as DNA: TGTGCCAGCAGCTTTTCGGGGGGTTTGAACACTGAAGCTTTCTTT. It yields the protein CASSFSGGLNTEAFF.

The chain joins TRBV7-9 to TRBJ2-3, with 9 nucleotides matching TRBD1. The CDR3 length is 15 residues. Trimming took 5 bases from V and 8 from J; bases not matched to a gene: 11. Germline CDR1 reads SEHNR; CDR2 reads FQNEAQ (reference sequence). The CDR3 DNA reads as TGTGCCAGCAGCACAAAGGGACAGGGACGAGGTACGCAGTATTTT. It is translated as CASSTKGQGRGTQYF.

The sample holds one count of this clone. V is TRBV7-8 and J is TRBJ1-3, with D possibly being TRBD1 (6 bases). Per germline, CDR1 SGHVS and CDR2 FQNEAQ. Trimming cost V 5 bases and J 2 bases, with 13 bases left between them. The CDR3 extends over 15 amino acids. Here the CDR3 DNA reads TGTGCCAGCAGCCCTGGAGGGGGTCCTGGAAACACCATATATTTT. It codes for CASSPGGGPGNTIYF.

This clone was seen only once. This chain joins TRBV11-2 and TRBJ1-2; TRBD1 matches at 8 bases. Germline trimming cut 6 bases from V and 1 base from J; bases unmatched to any gene: 13. Germline-derived CDR1 and CDR2 are SGHAT and FQNNGV. This CDR3 spans 17 amino acids. The DNA of the CDR3 is TGTGCCAGCAGGCCGGGGCAGGGGGCGAAGAGTAACTATGGCTACACCTTC. It specifies CASRPGQGAKSNYGYTF.

The CDR3: CASSVVAGGAGGELFF. The CDR3 DNA reads as TGTGCCAGCAGCGTAGTCGCAGGGGGCGCGGGCGGGGAGCTGTTTTTT. V and J are TRBV9 and TRBJ2-2; 8 bases are a match to TRBD1. The CDR3 consists of 16 residues. Germline trimming cut 0 bases from V and 7 bases from J; bases unmatched to any gene: 8. Germline V CDR1 and CDR2: SGDLS, YYNGEE.

The gene calls are TRBV19 and TRBJ2-1; weak D call: TRBD2 (6 bases). This CDR3 has 15 amino acids. Germline CDR1 is LNHDA and CDR2 is SQIVND (reference sequence). Between the trimmed V and J ends, which lost 5 bases and 3 bases, there was a span of 14 bases. CDR3 coding DNA: TGTGCCAGTAGTCCGGGACTCCCCAGCTACAATGAGCAGTTCTTC. Translation gives CASSPGLPSYNEQFF.